Listed below are T cell receptor beta chains from one sample, sequenced in a study of T cell responses to AZD1222 COVID-19 vaccine. Data came from immunoSEQ multiplex PCR; TCRdb stores just in-frame clones and leaves some out. Here the sample spans approximately 68,000 clones, roughly 91% being singletons. The specimen comprised peripheral blood, sampled 28 days after the second dose of the MenACWY control vaccine. All receptors derive from an adult who received the MenACWY meningococcal vaccine as a control. Both conserved end residues are part of each CDR3. D genes are given only for firm matches. Rows give clone size only sometimes, using once, few, many, or a class for an expanded clone.

TRBD1	TRBV6-5	TRBJ1-1	NA	CAGRTGGNTEAFF	TGTGCCGGGCGGACAGGGGGGAATACTGAAGCTTTCTTT
NA	TRBV15	TRBJ1-4	NA	CATSRGQSNEKLFF	TGTGCCACCAGCAGAGGGCAGTCTAATGAAAAACTGTTTTTT
NA	TRBV6-5	TRBJ1-2	NA	CASSYSIQRANGYTF	TGTGCCAGCAGTTACTCGATACAGAGGGCCAATGGCTACACCTTC
NA	TRBV3-1/TRBV3-2	TRBJ1-2	NA	CASSQEGADSYTF	TGTGCCAGCAGCCAAGAGGGGGCGGACAGCTACACCTTC
NA	TRBV10-2	TRBJ2-7	NA	CASSESQTPRSYEQYF	TGCGCCAGCAGTGAGTCCCAGACCCCTCGGTCCTACGAGCAGTACTTC
NA	TRBV5-5	TRBJ1-3	NA	CASSLAWDSGNTIYF	TGTGCCAGCAGCTTGGCCTGGGACTCTGGAAACACCATATATTTT
TRBD2	TRBV7-3	TRBJ2-1	once	CASSLTGARLAGSNEQFF	TGTGCCAGCAGCTTAACGGGGGCCCGACTAGCGGGGTCCAATGAGCAGTTCTTC
NA	TRBV11-2	TRBJ2-3	once	CASSLDELVSQYF	TGTGCCAGCAGCTTAGATGAACTAGTTTCGCAGTATTTT
TRBD2	TRBV27	TRBJ2-3	NA	CASSPAASGLASTDTQYF	TGTGCCAGCAGTCCGGCGGCATCGGGACTAGCGAGCACAGATACGCAGTATTTT
TRBD1	TRBV5-8	TRBJ1-5	NA	CASSASSGQVIRGGNQPQHF	TGTGCCAGCAGCGCAAGTTCGGGACAGGTTATTCGAGGGGGTAATCAGCCCCAGCATTTT
NA	TRBV19	TRBJ1-2	NA	CASSPRNYGYTF	TGTGCCAGTAGTCCCCGGAACTATGGCTACACCTTC
NA	TRBV12-3/TRBV12-4	TRBJ2-5	NA	CASRGLGGAQYF	TGTGCCAGCAGGGGCCTTGGAGGGGCCCAGTACTTC
NA	TRBV5-1	TRBJ1-4	NA	CASSLEPDEKLFF	TGCGCCAGCAGCTTGGAGCCAGATGAAAAACTGTTTTTT
NA	TRBV19	TRBJ1-1	NA	CASSIQISNTEAFF	TGTGCCAGTAGTATTCAAATAAGCAACACTGAAGCTTTCTTT
NA	TRBV27	TRBJ1-2	NA	CASSLARADYGYTF	TGTGCCAGCAGTTTAGCCAGGGCGGACTATGGCTACACCTTC
NA	TRBV9	TRBJ2-3	NA	CASNRGITDTQYF	TGTGCCAGCAATAGGGGGATAACAGATACGCAGTATTTT
NA	TRBV11-2	TRBJ1-3	NA	CASSVPGNTIYF	TGTGCCAGCAGCGTACCTGGAAACACCATATATTTT
NA	TRBV13	TRBJ1-4	NA	CASNKGGEKLFF	TGTGCCAGCAATAAGGGTGGGGAAAAACTGTTTTTT
NA	TRBV25-1	TRBJ2-7	NA	CASSNDRAYYEQYF	TGTGCCAGCAGTAATGACAGAGCATACTACGAGCAGTACTTC
NA	TRBV7-9	TRBJ2-7	NA	CASSQDRYEQYF	TGTGCCAGCAGCCAGGACAGATACGAGCAGTACTTC
TRBD1	TRBV5-1	TRBJ1-3	once	CASSFLRQGFKSGNTIYF	TGCGCCAGCAGCTTTCTGAGACAGGGGTTTAAGTCTGGAAACACCATATATTTT
TRBD2	TRBV27	TRBJ2-1	NA	CASSSRLAGATSSYNEQFF	TGTGCCAGCAGTTCGCGACTAGCGGGGGCTACGAGCTCCTACAATGAGCAGTTCTTC
NA	TRBV18	TRBJ2-7	once	CASSPTRGRRYEQYF	TGTGCCAGCTCACCAACCCGAGGCAGGCGCTACGAGCAGTACTTC
NA	TRBV10-3	TRBJ1-4	NA	CAISELAGTSTNEKLFF	TGTGCCATCAGTGAGCTTGCCGGGACCTCAACTAATGAAAAACTGTTTTTT
TRBD2	TRBV7-2	TRBJ2-5	NA	CASSLWILLAGEGETQYF	TGTGCCAGCAGCTTATGGATACTACTAGCGGGAGAGGGAGAGACCCAGTACTTC
NA	TRBV21-1	TRBJ1-2	NA	CASHNRGFNYGYTF	TGTGCCAGCCATAACAGGGGGTTCAACTATGGCTACACCTTC
NA	TRBV19	TRBJ2-2	NA	CASSIPGPRGELFF	TGTGCCAGTAGTATCCCGGGACCTCGGGGGGAGCTGTTTTTT
NA	TRBV5-1	TRBJ2-7	large	CASSLRGGSYEQYF	TGCGCCAGCAGCTTGCGTGGTGGCTCCTACGAGCAGTACTTC
NA	TRBV2	TRBJ1-5	NA	CASRGEGGHQPQHF	TGTGCCAGCAGGGGCGAGGGGGGACATCAGCCCCAGCATTTT
NA	TRBV9	TRBJ1-6	NA	CASSGQNSPLHF	TGTGCCAGCAGCGGACAGAATTCACCCCTCCACTTT
NA	TRBV6-2/TRBV6-3	TRBJ1-4	NA	CASSPHYREKDEKLFF	TGTGCCAGCAGTCCCCATTACAGGGAGAAGGATGAAAAACTGTTTTTT
NA	TRBV10-1	TRBJ1-1	NA	CASSKYRDRMNTEAFF	TGCGCCAGCAGTAAATACCGGGACCGCATGAACACTGAAGCTTTCTTT
TRBD2	TRBV11-3	TRBJ2-3	NA	CASSPSGGRVTDTQYF	TGTGCCAGCAGCCCCTCTGGCGGGAGGGTGACAGATACGCAGTATTTT
NA	TRBV5-1	TRBJ2-5	once	CASSLVLGEETQYF	TGCGCCAGCAGCTTGGTCCTGGGGGAAGAGACCCAGTACTTC
TRBD2	TRBV3-1/TRBV3-2	TRBJ2-3	NA	CASRTSSPCAQYF	TGTGCCAGCAGGACTAGCAGCCCGTGTGCGCAGTATTTT
NA	TRBV13	TRBJ1-2	NA	CASSYDLQWSDNYGYTF	TGTGCCAGCAGCTACGATCTTCAGTGGTCCGATAACTATGGCTACACCTTC
TRBD1	TRBV2	TRBJ1-5	NA	CASREDRADQPQHF	TGTGCCAGCAGAGAGGACAGGGCGGATCAGCCCCAGCATTTT
NA	TRBV7-3	TRBJ2-7	NA	CASSLNSRYEQYF	TGTGCCAGCAGCTTAAATTCGCGGTACGAGCAGTACTTC
TRBD2	TRBV18	TRBJ2-2	NA	CASSVRLAGDTGELFF	TGTGCCAGCTCCGTTCGACTAGCGGGGGACACCGGGGAGCTGTTTTTT
NA	TRBV30	TRBJ1-5	NA	CAWRGSIDGGTQHF	TGTGCCTGGAGGGGGAGCATCGATGGTGGTACCCAGCATTTT
TRBD1	TRBV28	TRBJ1-2	NA	CASKTGSEGYTF	TGTGCCAGTAAGACAGGGAGTGAGGGCTACACCTTC
NA	TRBV4-3	TRBJ1-2	NA	CASSPGPASYGYTF	TGCGCCAGCAGCCCGGGACCTGCGAGCTATGGCTACACCTTC
NA	TRBV29-1	TRBJ1-4	NA	CSVQTGSEKLFF	TGCAGCGTTCAAACAGGGAGTGAAAAACTGTTTTTT
NA	TRBV7-9	TRBJ1-4	NA	CASSSLLGRDNEKLFF	TGTGCCAGCAGCTCCTTGTTAGGTAGGGACAATGAAAAACTGTTTTTT
NA	TRBV6-5	TRBJ2-2	NA	CASSYSITTGELFF	TGTGCCAGCAGTTACTCGATAACCACCGGGGAGCTGTTTTTT
NA	TRBV7-8	TRBJ1-5	NA	CASSLGQALNQPQHF	TGTGCCAGCAGCTTAGGACAGGCTCTAAATCAGCCCCAGCATTTT